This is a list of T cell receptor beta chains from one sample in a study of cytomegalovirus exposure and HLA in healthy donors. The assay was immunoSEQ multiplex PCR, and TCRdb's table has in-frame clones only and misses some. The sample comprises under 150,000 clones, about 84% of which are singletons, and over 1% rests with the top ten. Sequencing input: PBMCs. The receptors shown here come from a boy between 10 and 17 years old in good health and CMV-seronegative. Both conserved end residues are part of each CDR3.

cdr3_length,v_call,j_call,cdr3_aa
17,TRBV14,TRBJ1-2,CASSQDRSRTSYYGYTF
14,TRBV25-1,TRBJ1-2,CASREDRAFNGYTF
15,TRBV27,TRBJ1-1,CASSLIGQGSGEAFF
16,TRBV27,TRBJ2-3,CASSQNPPGGTDTQYF
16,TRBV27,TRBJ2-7,CASSTHRDRGLDEQYF
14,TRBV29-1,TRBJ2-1,CSVELGTRGNEQFF
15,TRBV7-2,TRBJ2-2,CASSLGTLNTGELFF
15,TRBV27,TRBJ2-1,CASSFGQGFSNEQFF
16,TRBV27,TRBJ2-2,CASSLSGLPNTGELFF
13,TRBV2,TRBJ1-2,CASSELRGQGYTF
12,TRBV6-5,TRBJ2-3,CASSRGADTQYF
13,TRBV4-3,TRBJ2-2,CASSQAREGELFF
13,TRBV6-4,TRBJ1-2,CASSERGPGGYTF
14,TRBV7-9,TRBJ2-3,CASSWAGSTDTQYF
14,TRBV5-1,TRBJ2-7,CASSLEGASYEQYF
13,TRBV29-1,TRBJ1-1,CSVERGGNTEAFF
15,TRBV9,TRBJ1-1,CASSVDTGKATEAFF
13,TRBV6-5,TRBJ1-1,CASRISIRTEAFF
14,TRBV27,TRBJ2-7,CASSFGVAPYEQYF
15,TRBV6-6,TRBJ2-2,CASSYGRGITGELFF
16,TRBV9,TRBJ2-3,CASSVSPAGASDTQYF
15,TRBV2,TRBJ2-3,CASSLTSGRRDTQYF
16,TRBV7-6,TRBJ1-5,CASSLALGLQGGPQHF
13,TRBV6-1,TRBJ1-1,CASSVEMNTEAFF
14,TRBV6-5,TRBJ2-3,CASSYEGATDTQYF
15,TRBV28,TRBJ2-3,CASSFRSGVADTQYF
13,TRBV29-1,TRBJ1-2,CSVGETGSYGYTF
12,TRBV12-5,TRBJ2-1,CASGGGGEPRFF
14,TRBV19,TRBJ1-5,CASSEWATDQPQHF
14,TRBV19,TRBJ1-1,CASSPGTGVTEAFF
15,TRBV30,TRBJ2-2,CAWSVPGIDTGELFF
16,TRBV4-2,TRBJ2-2,CASSQGDRVNTGELFF
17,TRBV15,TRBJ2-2,CATSLLPQETNTGELFF
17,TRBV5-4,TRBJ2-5,CASSLASGTGRGETQYF
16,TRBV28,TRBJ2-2,CASSSRLAANTGELFF
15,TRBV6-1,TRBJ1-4,CASTFLTGEFEKLFF
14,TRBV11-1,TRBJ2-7,CASSLETSGSEQYF
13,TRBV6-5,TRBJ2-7,CASSQAGGNEQYF
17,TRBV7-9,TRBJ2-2,CASSYRQGGLYTGELFF
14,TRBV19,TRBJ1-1,CATTDRAGWTEAFF
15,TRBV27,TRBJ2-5,CASRGWTGGGETQYF
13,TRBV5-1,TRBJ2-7,CASSLGAGWEQYF
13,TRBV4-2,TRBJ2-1,CASSPIAGDEQFF
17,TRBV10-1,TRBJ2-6,CASRSRTTLSGANVLTF
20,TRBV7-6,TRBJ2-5,CASSFHSPGTSGRYQETQYF
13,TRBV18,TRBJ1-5,CASSQSSNQPQHF